This T cell receptor beta chain was sequenced during a study of shared clonotypes between healthy human individuals (dated by TCRdb to the early 2020s). Looking at the study overall: The cohort comprised a couple of women and a few men aged 18 to 49 years. Per donor, three plates each were used for CD4 naive and CD4 memory, two for CD8 naive, and one for CD8 memory. To estimate repertoire size and how much clonotypes are shared between individuals, the study performed deep sequencing of blood TCR repertoires from a few healthy adults. To increase sequencing depth and limit assay-specific biases, different laboratories used diverse techniques to prepare libraries and sequence TCR repertoires. Per donor, leukapheresis produced somewhere between about 0.94 and 10 billion PBMCs.

TCR CDR3 regions were amplified from genomic DNA by multiplex PCR using the deep immunoSEQ assay. Extracted genomic DNA from each cell subset was spread evenly across all wells of several immunoSEQ 96-well plates, with each plate serving as a replicate. Each replicate PCR for sorted subsets received roughly 0.2 ug genomic DNA, equal to about 30,000 T cell genomes. Purified libraries were quantified with a Qubit 3.0 fluorometer, sized on a Bioanalyzer 2100, and re-quantified with the KAPA Library Quantification kit. Every immunoSEQ 96-well plate was sequenced on a dedicated single-read 150-cycle Illumina NextSeq 550 flow cell. The published analysis was carried out like this. Because the immunoSEQ output held only junctional sequences and lacked quality scores, the filtering could not match the filtering applied to full-length reads. To assign V/J genes and CDR3, sequences were annotated using PyIR, a Python wrapper for IgBLAST v1.9, with IMGT germline references. Any read was removed if the V/J assignment was weak (E-value above 1e-6), the CDR3 was missing, or the read contained stop codons, out-of-frame junctions, or ambiguous translated residues. A V3J clonotype was defined by an identical inferred V gene, J gene, and CDR3 amino acid sequence. The percentage overlap between two repertoires was calculated by dividing the number of shared unique clonotypes by the size of the smaller repertoire. RTK rarefaction, the Chao1 estimator, and Recon v2.1 estimates of unobserved clonotypes were used to assess repertoire richness. For all TCRbeta clonotypes obtained by the gDNA method from a few donors, generation probabilities were computed with OLGA. TCRdb re-hosts the immuneACCESS table, in-frame sequences only. Its copies lack some clones; in the studies checked, an unresolved V gene accounts for under half of them, and the cause for the rest is not known. That table is the source of V, J and clone size, and D and trimming were worked out from the DNA. The sample table records about 2.1 million clones; around 95% of these occur just once. The biggest ten clones account for about 1.7% of the sample.

About this clone itself: Its target antigen remains unknown. No much larger clonotype is one base removed from it; base qualities were not supplied.

General findings and caveats noted by the study authors: Compared with non-shared clonotypes, clonotypes shared by all four sorted-subset donors had higher generation probabilities. Pairwise subsampling led to the expectation that sequencing depth would affect the degree of clonotype sharing among donors. Only blood was sampled, and tissue TCR repertoires likely differ from those in blood. Larger estimated clonotype richness was generally found for naive subsets than for memory subsets. Across several donors, around 5.4% of naive CD4, more than 3% of naive CD8, approximately 2.5% of memory CD4, and about 0.4% of memory CD8 clonotypes were shared. Because the study included only a small number of donors, the genetic and exposure-history diversity represented was limited. Incomplete sequencing was indicated by rarefaction of sorted-subset datasets, despite the large sequencing depth.

CD8 naive samples were obtained by positive selection for CCR7 among CD45RO-negative cells, yielding a CD45RA+CCR7+ population from which TemRA cells were excluded. Donors were healthy HIV-negative adults with no recently reported acute infections or vaccinations. Every donor was a Caucasian adult living in Nashville, Tennessee, USA. After blood collection by leukapheresis, PBMCs were isolated using Ficoll-Histopaque density gradient centrifugation and then cryopreserved in the vapor phase of liquid nitrogen. Analytical flow cytometry was used to check the purity and quantity of every magnetically sorted T cell population. Genomic DNA was isolated from every sorted fraction and measured by UV absorbance on a Nanodrop 2000c. In the germline V gene (reference sequence), CDR1 corresponds to GTSNPN and CDR2 to SVGIG. Including cysteine and phenylalanine, the CDR3 has 13 amino acids. Only CDR3 DNA remains: 39 bases, in frame from the first base. V lost 2 bases and J lost 6 bases; the stretch between them is 14 bases long.

The sample taken for sequencing was naive CD8+ T cells from PBMCs. This specimen's cell subset or site label, interpreted: CD45RA+CCR7+. The TCR was taken from a man aged 18 to 30 in good health. Some clones in this sample may be carry-over from other donors' samples. This chain joins TRBV30 to TRBJ2-7, with no confident D gene call. The CDR3 reads CAWSPTTMGEQYF. The sequenced DNA is TGTGCCTGGAGTCCTACTACAATGGGCGAGCAGTACTTC. Here the CDR3 is joined to the reference TRBV30 and TRBJ2-7 genes, and the full variable domain is: SQTIHQWPATLVQPVGSPLSLECTVEGTSNPNLYWYRQAAGRGLQLLFYSVGIGQISSEVPQNLSASRPQDRQFILSSKKLLLSDSGFYLCAWSPTTMGEQYFGPGTRLTVT.